These 19 T cell receptor beta chains were sequenced from one sample in a study of blood T cell repertoires in COVID-19 (TCRdb year 2020). Library creation used the immunoSEQ multiplex PCR assay. TCRdb obtained this table from immuneACCESS and retained in-frame rearrangements with V and J assigned. These tables miss some clones; where compared with another copy, unresolved V genes account for less than half of the shortfall, and the remainder is unexplained. For this sample there are roughly 220,000 clones; about 79% appear just once. Around 1.5% of the sample lies in the top ten. Sequenced material: peripheral blood. Every receptor here comes from a woman in her forties who had recovered from COVID-19.

This clone was counted a single time. V usage is TRBV20-1 and J usage is TRBJ1-2, with D maybe TRBD1 (5 bases). Trimming took 4 bases from V and 8 from J, leaving 11 bases between them. The CDR3 length is 11 residues. Germline CDR1 DFQATT, CDR2 SNEGSKA (reference sequence). The CDR3 here is CSAKPQGGYTF. The CDR3 DNA is TGCAGTGCTAAGCCGCAGGGAGGCTACACCTTC.

This chain uses TRBV19 with TRBJ2-2, with 12 bases matching TRBD2. CDR1 and CDR2 (germline): LNHDA, SQIVND (reference sequence). The CDR3 covers 17 residues. V lost 4 bases, J lost 3 bases, and 6 bases stayed unmatched. The CDR3 coding sequence is TGTGCCAGTAGTACCTCAACTAGCGGGGGGTACACCGGGGAGCTGTTTTTT. It specifies CASSTSTSGGYTGELFF.

The rearrangement uses TRBV5-4 and TRBJ1-1; 11 bases line up with TRBD1. Germline V gene data show CDR1 as SGHNT and CDR2 as YYREEE (reference sequence). The CDR3 totals 16 residues. The V segment lost 4 bases and the J segment 0 bases; nucleotides outside the gene matches: 5. The DNA of the CDR3 is TGTGCCAGCAGCAGGACAGGGGGCCCTATGAACACTGAAGCTTTCTTT. Protein product: CASSRTGGPMNTEAFF.

Turning to this clone: A read error is possible here, since a much larger clone lies one base away. The gene calls are TRBV6-6 and TRBJ2-1; no reliable D call. Germline CDR1 reads MNHNY; CDR2 reads SVGAGI (reference sequence). There are 12 residues in the CDR3. The ends were cut back, 6 bases at V and 4 bases at J, with 7 bases in the middle. The CDR3 protein is CASRFEYNEQFF. CDR3 in DNA: TGTGCCAGCAGATTCGAGTACAATGAGCAGTTCTTC.

The chain carries TRBV6-6 and TRBJ1-5; D call uncertain. V shed 5 bases and J shed 1 base, with 9 bases lying between them. The V gene's germline CDR1 is MNHNY and CDR2 SVGAGI (reference sequence). The CDR3 loop spans 14 amino acids. The CDR3 loop is CASSIGLSNQPQHF. The CDR3 DNA follows: TGTGCCAGCAGTATAGGACTGAGCAATCAGCCCCAGCATTTT.

V is TRBV4-3 and J is TRBJ2-5, with no clear D. Germline CDR1 is LGHNA and CDR2 is YSLEER. Trimming removed 4 bases from V and 4 bases from J, with 10 bases in between. The CDR3 is 13 amino acids. CDR3 in amino acids: CASSRDFLETQYF. In nucleotides, the CDR3 is TGCGCCAGCAGCCGCGATTTCTTAGAGACCCAGTACTTC.

The rearrangement joins TRBV7-9 to TRBJ1-1, with a weak D call TRBD1 (6 bases). This CDR3 has 12 residues. Germline CDR1 SEHNR, CDR2 FQNEAQ (reference sequence). Trimming pared 8 bases from V and 5 bases from J, leaving 12 bases between. Here the CDR3 DNA reads TGTGCCAGCCAGGGGTTCGGGACTGAAGCTTTCTTT. Amino acids: CASQGFGTEAFF. Filled out from reference TRBV7-9 and TRBJ1-1, the complete variable domain reads DTGVSQNPRHKITKRGQNVTFRCDPISEHNRLYWYRQTLGQGPEFLTYFQNEAQLEKSRLLSDRFSAERPKGSFSTLEIQRTEQGDSAMYLCASQGFGTEAFFGQGTRLTVV.

The V gene is TRBV7-6, the J gene TRBJ2-7; 10 bases align to TRBD1. This CDR3 is built from 15 residues. Losses at the gene ends were 5 bases for V and 4 bases for J; bases not matched to a gene: 8. Germline V lookup: CDR1 SGHVS, CDR2 FNYEAQ. For the CDR3, the DNA is TGTGCCAGCAGCCGCCCGGGACAGGGGATATACGAGCAGTACTTC. Translated: CASSRPGQGIYEQYF.

CDR3 DNA sequence: TGTGCCAGCAGCGGGGGGGCCGACAGCTATAGCAATCAGCCCCAGCATTTT. This codes for CASSGGADSYSNQPQHF. The chain recombines TRBV5-8 with TRBJ1-5, with D perhaps matching TRBD1 (6 bases). The CDR3 extends over 17 amino acids. Per the germline V gene, CDR1 is SGHTS and CDR2 is YDEGEE. V was cut by 4 bases and J by 0 bases, with 17 bases left in between.

The chain combines TRBV2 with TRBJ2-5, with unresolved D. Trimming left V 7 bases short and J 0 bases short, with 9 bases between. Germline CDR1 is SNHLY and CDR2 is FYNNEI. The CDR3 is 13 amino acids. CDR3 coding DNA: TGTGCCAGCAATTCTGAGTACCAAGAGACCCAGTACTTC. Its protein is CASNSEYQETQYF.

The chain has TRBV3-1 (or the pseudogene TRBV3-2) and TRBJ2-6; D not resolved. CDR1 and CDR2 (germline): LGHDT, YNNKEL (reference sequence). The CDR3 is made up of 15 amino acids. V was pared by 0 bases and J by 0 bases, with 3 bases between. CDR3 amino acids: CASSQDISGANVLTF. Here the CDR3 DNA reads TGTGCCAGCAGCCAAGACATCTCTGGGGCCAACGTCCTGACTTTC.

The chain recombines TRBV7-2 with TRBJ2-2; D gene unclear. Trimming removed 3 bases from V and 0 bases from J, with 5 bases in between. Germline CDR1 SGHTA, CDR2 FQGNSA. This CDR3 region has 14 residues. CDR3 in amino acids: CASSFTANTGELFF. CDR3 nucleotide sequence: TGTGCCAGCAGCTTTACAGCGAACACCGGGGAGCTGTTTTTT.

This rearrangement joins TRBV3-1 (or the pseudogene TRBV3-2) to TRBJ2-1, with 7 bases aligning to TRBD2. CDR3 size: 13 residues. Per the germline V gene, CDR1 is LGHDT and CDR2 is YNNKEL (reference sequence). V trimming: 1 base; J trimming: 8 bases; junction bases outside the gene matches: 2. For the CDR3, the DNA is TGTGCCAGCAGCCAAGTTGGGGGGGATGAGCAGTTCTTC. It is translated as CASSQVGGDEQFF.

The J gene is TRBJ1-3, the V gene TRBV5-1; D remains ambiguous. V was shortened by 4 bases and J by 4 bases, with 18 bases between the two germline ends. The germline gives CDR1 SGHRS, CDR2 YFSETQ. The CDR3 totals 16 residues. The CDR3 sequence is CASSLRLGGHGNTIYF. For the CDR3, the DNA is TGCGCCAGCAGCCTACGCTTAGGAGGTCACGGAAACACCATATATTTT.

The genes are TRBV3-1 (or the pseudogene TRBV3-2) and TRBJ1-3; no definite D call. This CDR3 comprises 13 residues. The V and J ends lost 1 base and 4 bases respectively, with 5 bases between them. Germline V lookup: CDR1 LGHDT, CDR2 YNNKEL (reference sequence). Here the CDR3 reads CASSQVRGNTIYF. CDR3 DNA: TGTGCCAGCAGCCAAGTCCGGGGAAACACCATATATTTT.

This clone was seen only a few times. The CDR3 DNA follows: TGTGCCAGCAGCCGAAGTGAGTTTTACCGCATCGATACGCAGTATTTT. It codes for CASSRSEFYRIDTQYF. The V call is TRBV2, the J call TRBJ2-3; D unclear. V lost 6 bases, J lost 6 bases, and 22 bases lay in between. The CDR3 length is 16 residues. The germline CDR1 and CDR2 sequences are SNHLY and FYNNEI.

This clone turned up a few times. The chain combines TRBV23-1 with TRBJ2-1; 7 positions match TRBD1. TRBV23-1 is filed as an ORF, its function uncertain. Trimming cost V 6 bases and J 0 bases; bases outside gene matches: 5. CDR3 length: 15 amino acids. Here the CDR3 reads CASSLGQSSYNEQFF. The CDR3 DNA reads TGCGCCAGCAGCCTGGGACAGAGCTCCTACAATGAGCAGTTCTTC.

The rearrangement uses TRBV7-2 and TRBJ2-3; D is ambiguous. V shed 4 bases and J shed 5 bases, with 13 bases lying between them. Germline lookup yields CDR1 SGHTA and CDR2 FQGNSA. The CDR3 loop spans 14 amino acids. The CDR3, as DNA: TGTGCCAGCAGCTACGGGTTTTTGGGAGATACGCAGTATTTT. The encoded protein is CASSYGFLGDTQYF.

The chain joins TRBV4-2 to TRBJ1-4; no clear D. Trimming shortened V by 1 base and J by 8 bases, and 11 bases separated the two germline ends. Per the germline V gene, CDR1 is LGHNA and CDR2 is YNFKEQ. The CDR3 loop spans 14 amino acids. The CDR3 DNA follows: TGTGCCAGCAGCCAAGGTGCGGGGAAAGAAAAACTGTTTTTT. It specifies CASSQGAGKEKLFF.